A single sample is the source of the 22 T cell receptor beta chains below, sequenced in a study of T-cell reconstitution after alpha-beta-depleted transplantation in children. This sample's TCRbeta library carried unique molecular identifier barcodes. TCRdb analysed the PCR reads with MiXCR anew, one entry per CDR3 protein. The sample has around 700,000 distinct CDR3 sequences; over 10% are singletons. This specimen was PBMCs, taken before TCRalphabeta/CD19-depleted stem cell transplant. Every receptor here comes from a girl aged 2 to 10 with congenital amegakaryocytic thrombocytopenia, due to receive a stem cell transplant.

Worth noting for this clonotype: It may be a read error: a sequence one base away is much more abundant. The chain couples TRBV20-1 to TRBJ2-3; TRBD1 might be the D (6 bases). Germline assignment: CDR1 DFQATT and CDR2 SNEGSKA (reference sequence). CDR3 size: 15 residues. Trimming left V 5 bases short and J 4 bases short, with 19 bases between. CDR3 region: CSAASQGLISDTQYF. CDR3 sequence (DNA): TGCAGTGCTGCCTCTCAGGGGCTTATCTCAGATACGCAGTATTTT.

There are many counts of this clonotype. The V gene is TRBV29-1, the J gene TRBJ2-1; weak D call: TRBD1 (6 bases). Trimming cost V 6 bases and J 4 bases, with 19 bases left between them. The CDR3 consists of 15 residues. Germline CDR1 is SQVTM and CDR2 is ANQGSEA. CDR3 region: CSVTTPGQSYNEQFF. The CDR3 nucleotides are TGCAGCGTGACAACTCCGGGACAAAGTTACAATGAGCAGTTCTTC.

The V gene is TRBV28, the J gene TRBJ2-1; D perhaps matches TRBD1 (6 bases). The CDR3 has 15 residues. Trimming took 2 bases from V and 10 from J, leaving 18 bases between them. CDR1 MDHEN and CDR2 SYDVKM come from the germline V gene. The DNA of the CDR3 is TGTGCCAGCAGTTTAGTGGGGGCTCCCTTGAAGGAGCAGTTCTTC. Its protein is CASSLVGAPLKEQFF.

The chain combines TRBV5-5 with TRBJ2-3; TRBD1 aligns across 7 bases. Germline trimming cut 2 bases from V and 0 bases from J; bases unmatched to any gene: 6. Germline-derived CDR1 and CDR2 are SGHKS and YYEKEE (reference sequence). The CDR3 sequence is 16 residues long. The CDR3 reads CASSLFYRGSTDTQYF. CDR3 bases: TGTGCCAGCAGCTTATTTTACAGGGGAAGCACAGATACGCAGTATTTT. The full variable domain, with the rest looked up from reference TRBV5-5 and TRBJ2-3, is DAGVTQSPTHLIKTRGQQVTLRCSPISGHKSVSWYQQVLGQGPQFIFQYYEKEERGRGNFPDRFSARQFPNYSSELNVNALLLGDSALYLCASSLFYRGSTDTQYFGPGTRLTVL.

This clonotype occurred many times. V usage is TRBV6-4 and J usage is TRBJ2-3, with D perhaps TRBD1 (5 bases). Germline CDR1 reads MRHNA; CDR2 reads SNTAGT. The CDR3 has 14 amino acids. With 3 bases removed from V and 4 bases from J, the gap between germline ends came to 11 bases. The DNA of the CDR3 is TGTGCCAGCAGTGAAGGTCTACAGGCAGATACGCAGTATTTT. This encodes CASSEGLQADTQYF.

This clonotype has more than one count but fewer than ten. V is TRBV6-2 or TRBV6-3 and J is TRBJ1-5; the match to TRBD1 covers 9 bases. Germline loops: CDR1 MNHEY, CDR2 SVGEGT. V shed 6 bases and J 2 bases; nucleotides not matched to a gene: 2. The CDR3 length is 14 residues. CDR3 loop: CASRQGAGNQPQHF. CDR3 DNA: TGTGCCAGCAGACAGGGGGCCGGCAATCAGCCCCAGCATTTT.

The table lists this clonotype with many counts. Here the CDR3 reads CASSLAPSRDEQFF. CDR3 nucleotide sequence: TGCGCCAGCAGCTTGGCCCCTAGTCGGGATGAGCAGTTCTTC. The chain combines TRBV5-1 with TRBJ2-1; D not certain. Trimming took 0 bases from V and 8 from J, leaving 12 bases between them. Germline V gene lookup returns CDR1 SGHRS and CDR2 YFSETQ. This CDR3 is built from 14 residues.

This clonotype was counted only a few times. This chain connects TRBV21-1 to TRBJ2-4; the D segment call TRBD1 is taken from the table without a DNA check. TRBV21-1 is reported as a pseudogene. This CDR3 region has 18 residues. This chain's CDR3 is CASSLKERGAASKNIQYF. CDR3 DNA sequence: TGTGCCAGCAGCCTAAAGGAACGAGGGGCGGCCTCCAAAAACATTCAGTACTTC.

This clonotype appeared a few times. The rearrangement links TRBV18 to TRBJ1-4, with D perhaps matching TRBD1 (6 bases). Germline CDR1 KGHSH, CDR2 LQKENI. The ends were cut back, 2 bases at V and 3 bases at J, with 16 bases in the middle. The CDR3 length is 17 residues. CDR3 DNA: TGTGCCAGCTCACCAATAAATTACAGGGACTCTAATGAAAAACTGTTTTTT. This encodes CASSPINYRDSNEKLFF. Drawing the rest from reference TRBV18 and TRBJ1-4, the complete variable domain is NAGVMQNPRHLVRRRGQEARLRCSPMKGHSHVYWYRQLPEEGLKFMVYLQKENIIDESGMPKERFSAEFPKEGPSILRIQQVVRGDSAAYFCASSPINYRDSNEKLFFGSGTQLSVL.

This clonotype was seen repeatedly, ten times or more. This chain joins TRBV7-9 and TRBJ1-1, with D tentatively TRBD1 (6 bases). The CDR3 consists of 15 residues. Between the trimmed V and J ends, which lost 5 bases and 0 bases, there was a span of 13 bases. In germline, CDR1 is SEHNR, CDR2 FQNEAQ (reference sequence). The CDR3 DNA reads TGTGCCAGCAGCCAGCGGACAGACTTGAACACTGAAGCTTTCTTT. Protein sequence: CASSQRTDLNTEAFF.

The rearrangement uses TRBV5-1 and TRBJ2-7; TRBD1 agrees at 8 bases. J was trimmed by 5 bases and V by 0 bases; bases with no gene match: 4. The germline gives CDR1 SGHRS, CDR2 YFSETQ. The CDR3 is 14 amino acids. CDR3 in amino acids: CASSLATGVDEQYF. CDR3 coding DNA: TGCGCCAGCAGCTTGGCGACAGGGGTTGACGAGCAGTACTTC.

This sequence joins TRBV15 and TRBJ2-7; 8 bases agree with TRBD1. Looked up from germline, CDR1 is LNHNV and CDR2 is YYDKDF (reference sequence). Trimming removed 5 bases from V and 6 bases from J; junction bases left unmatched: 12. This CDR3 comprises 15 residues. The CDR3 sequence: CATSPRDRGAGEQYF. The DNA for the CDR3 is TGTGCCACCAGCCCCCGTGACAGGGGAGCAGGCGAGCAGTACTTC.

V and J are TRBV14 and TRBJ2-5; D is ambiguous. The CDR3 covers 15 residues. The germline V gene has CDR1 SGHDN and CDR2 FVKESK. The V end was cut by 1 base, the J end by 2 bases, with 11 bases between. The CDR3 coding sequence is TGTGCCAGCAGCCAAGTCGCCCAGATTCAAGAGACCCAGTACTTC. Its protein product is CASSQVAQIQETQYF.

In its sample, this clonotype was seen many times. At one end, the junction sequence differs from germline, possibly due to a read error. This rearrangement joins TRBV12-3 or TRBV12-4 to TRBJ2-2; no definite D call. CDR3 size: 15 residues. CDR3 in amino acids: CATSFVAANTGELFF. The CDR3, as DNA: TGTGCCACCAGTTTCGTGGCAGCCAACACCGGGGAGCTGTTTTTT.

The chain is built from TRBV10-3 and TRBJ2-1; 9 bases line up with TRBD2. Looked up from germline, CDR1 is ENHRY and CDR2 is SYGVKD. With V trimmed by 11 bases and J by 7 bases, 9 bases remained unmatched. This CDR3 has 13 residues. In DNA form, the CDR3 reads TGTGCCTTCACTGGCGGGAGGGAGAATGAGCAGTTCTTC. This encodes CAFTGGRENEQFF.

V gene TRBV7-8 combines with J gene TRBJ2-2; maybe TRBD1 (6 bases). V shed 5 bases and J shed 2 bases, with 12 bases lying between them. The CDR3 is 15 amino acids. Looked up from germline, CDR1 is SGHVS and CDR2 is FQNEAQ. This CDR3 is CASSRRGSNTGELFF. The CDR3 DNA sequence: TGTGCCAGCAGCCGCAGGGGAAGTAACACCGGGGAGCTGTTTTTT.

This clonotype appeared many times. The J gene is TRBJ2-1, the V gene TRBV9; D uncertain. Germline V gene data show CDR1 as SGDLS and CDR2 as YYNGEE. The V end lost 0 bases, the J end lost 5 bases, and 6 bases lay between the germline ends. The CDR3 contains 13 residues. This CDR3 is CASSVAYHNEQFF. The CDR3 nucleotides read TGTGCCAGCAGCGTAGCCTACCACAATGAGCAGTTCTTC.

V usage is TRBV6-5 and J usage is TRBJ2-1; TRBD2 might be the D (5 bases). Germline loops: CDR1 MNHEY, CDR2 SVGAGI. The CDR3 sequence is 11 residues long. The CDR3 DNA reads TGTGGCAGTCGGGGTTACAATGAGCAGTTCTTC. Its translation: CGSRGYNEQFF.

The rearrangement uses TRBV5-1 and TRBJ2-1; 14 nucleotides agree with TRBD2. CDR3 length: 18 residues. Trimming at V came to 4 bases and at J to 6 bases, leaving 12 bases not matched to a gene. CDR1 SGHRS and CDR2 YFSETQ come from the germline V gene. Here the CDR3 DNA reads TGCGCCAGCAGCGGGGGACTAGCGGGAGAGGGAGTGAGCAATGAGCAGTTCTTC. This codes for CASSGGLAGEGVSNEQFF.

This clonotype has a handful of counts. CDR3 nucleotide sequence: TGTGCCAGCAGCCAAGAGGGACTAGCGTTTCAAGAGACCCAGTACTTC. It codes for CASSQEGLAFQETQYF. The genes are TRBV3-1 and TRBJ2-5; 10 bases line up with TRBD2. The germline V gene has CDR1 LGHDT and CDR2 YNNKEL (reference sequence). Trimming took 0 bases from V and 2 from J; bases not matched to a gene: 3. The CDR3 runs 16 residues.

This clonotype was counted only a few times. The rearrangement uses TRBV12-3 or TRBV12-4 and TRBJ2-7; D is unclear. The CDR3 has 13 residues. V was cut by 6 bases and J by 1 base, with 10 bases left in between. CDR3 protein: CASRSFGSYEQYF. DNA for the CDR3: TGTGCCAGCAGGTCGTTCGGATCCTACGAGCAGTACTTC.

The chain combines TRBV24-1 with TRBJ2-5; 10 positions match TRBD2. The CDR3 spans 17 residues. With 3 bases clipped from V and 4 bases from J, the junction kept 10 bases outside the gene matches. The germline gives CDR1 KGHDR, CDR2 SFDVKD. The CDR3 coding sequence is TGTGCCACCAGTGATGCCGGGCTAGCGGGAGAATTAGAGACCCAGTACTTC. Protein sequence: CATSDAGLAGELETQYF.